The rows below give T cell receptor beta chains drawn from one sample of a study of identical twins. TCRdb reprocessed the 5' RACE reads via MiXCR and lists one record per CDR3 protein. This sample yields about 470,000 distinct CDR3 sequences, of which roughly a quarter are seen a single time; roughly 2.8% belongs to the top ten. This same sample was also part of a study on T cells expressing NK-cell markers.

Material for sequencing was CD4+ T cells sorted from blood. The source is a woman aged 18-35 years in good health. Both conserved end residues are part of each CDR3. A D gene is named only where the DNA matches it firmly. Size is omitted from some rows. Given values are once, few, many or a class for expanded clones.

DNA,CDR3,V,D,J,size
TGCGCCAGCAGCCGAGCGGGACTGGGAGATTTCCAAGAGACCCAGTACTTC,CASSRAGLGDFQETQYF,TRBV5-1,TRBD2,TRBJ2-5,-
TGTGCCAGCAGTTTATTTGGCGGGGACACCGGGGAGCTGTTTTTT,CASSLFGGDTGELFF,TRBV5-1,-,TRBJ2-2,few
TGTGCCAGCAGTCCAGACGGCAGCAATCAGCCCCAGCATTTT,CASSPDGSNQPQHF,TRBV12-3/TRBV12-4,-,TRBJ1-5,few
TGTGCCAGCAGCGTAGGGGCCCCCACCTACAATGAGCAGTTCTTC,CASSVGAPTYNEQFF,TRBV9,-,TRBJ2-1,few
TGTGCCAGCAGCCACAGACAGGGAAATTCACCCCTCCACTTT,CASSHRQGNSPLHF,TRBV3-1,TRBD1,TRBJ1-6,-
TGTGCCATCAGTGAGACTAGCGGGAGCTCCTACAATGAGCAGTTCTTC,CAISETSGSSYNEQFF,TRBV10-3,TRBD2,TRBJ2-1,-
TGCGCCAGCAGCTTGGAACAGCCCGGCTATGGCTACACCTTC,CASSLEQPGYGYTF,TRBV5-1,-,TRBJ1-2,-
TGCAGTGCTAGAGGCGCCTTCCCCCTCCAAGAGACCCAGTACTTC,CSARGAFPLQETQYF,TRBV20-1,-,TRBJ2-5,-
TGCGCCAGCAGGAATGAGCAGTTCTTC,CASRNEQFF,TRBV5-1,-,TRBJ2-1,-
TGCGCCAGCAGCTTGGGCCCAAACCTGGGCAATGAGCAGTTCTTC,CASSLGPNLGNEQFF,TRBV5-1,-,TRBJ2-1,-
TGTGCCAGCAGCCAAGGAGGGGGGGCCTGGTACGAGCAGTACTTC,CASSQGGGAWYEQYF,TRBV3-1,-,TRBJ2-7,-
TGCGCCAGCAGCCAAGATTCCCGCCACAATGAGCAGTTCTTC,CASSQDSRHNEQFF,TRBV4-3,-,TRBJ2-1,-
TGTGCCAGCAGTTACTCTGCCATGGGTAGTGAGCAGTACTTC,CASSYSAMGSEQYF,TRBV6-5,-,TRBJ2-7,-
TGTGCCAGCAGCTTCCAGGGTGGGGGAAATCAGCCCCAGCATTTT,CASSFQGGGNQPQHF,TRBV11-2,-,TRBJ1-5,-
TGTGCCAGCAGCTTAAGCGCCTCGCTTGTCGGGTTCGAAAACACCATATATTTT,CASSLSASLVGFENTIYF,TRBV7-6,-,TRBJ1-3,-
TGCAGTGCCCCAGGGGAAGCGTCCTACAATGAGCAGTTCTTC,CSAPGEASYNEQFF,TRBV20-1,-,TRBJ2-1,-
TGTGCCACCGGGCTGGGGATCACAGATACGCAGTATTTT,CATGLGITDTQYF,TRBV3-1,-,TRBJ2-3,few
TGTGCCAGCAGATCTACAGGTGCAGGCTACACCTTC,CASRSTGAGYTF,TRBV5-6,-,TRBJ1-2,-
TGTGCCAGCAGCTTAACGGTCTCAAGAGGGCCCTACGAGCAGTACTTC,CASSLTVSRGPYEQYF,TRBV7-2,-,TRBJ2-7,-
TGTGCCAGCAGGCGGGACGGCACTGAAGCTTTCTTT,CASRRDGTEAFF,TRBV7-9,-,TRBJ1-1,-
TGTGCCAGCAGCCAGAATACCCCCACAGATACGCAGTATTTT,CASSQNTPTDTQYF,TRBV14,-,TRBJ2-3,-
TGCGCCAGCAGTTCTCAAGGGGAAGAGCAGTACTTC,CASSSQGEEQYF,TRBV5-1,-,TRBJ2-7,-
TGTGCTAGCAGCGAGGGGGGCTTACAAGAGACCCAGTACTTC,CASSEGGLQETQYF,TRBV7-7,-,TRBJ2-5,many
TGTGCCAGCAGCACAAGGACAGGGGACCACGAGCAGTACTTC,CASSTRTGDHEQYF,TRBV7-9,TRBD1,TRBJ2-7,many
TGCAGTGCTAGAGATGACTTGTCTAGCGGGAATGAGCAGTTCTTC,CSARDDLSSGNEQFF,TRBV20-1,TRBD2,TRBJ2-1,-
TGTGCCAGCAGCTTAGCCTTACAGGGAAATGAGCAGTTCTTC,CASSLALQGNEQFF,TRBV11-2,-,TRBJ2-1,-